This TCR beta chain was recovered during a study of shared clonotypes between healthy human individuals (dated by TCRdb to the early 2020s). In the study overall: A couple of women and three men aged 18 to 49 years were included in the cohort. Between about 0.94 and 8.9 billion PBMCs per donor were obtained by leukapheresis. To increase sequencing depth and limit assay-specific biases, TCR repertoire library preparation and sequencing were carried out by different laboratories using diverse techniques. To estimate repertoire size and how much clonotypes are shared between individuals, the study performed deep sequencing of blood TCR repertoires from five healthy adults. For each donor, CD4 naive and CD4 memory were each run on three plates, CD8 naive on two plates, and CD8 memory on one plate.

Using the deep immunoSEQ assay, TCR CDR3 regions were amplified from genomic DNA by multiplex PCR. Extracted genomic DNA from each cell subset was spread evenly across all wells of several immunoSEQ 96-well plates, with each plate serving as a replicate. For sorted subsets, approximately 190 ng of genomic DNA, equivalent to 25,000 to 35,000 T cell genomes, went into each replicate PCR. Purified libraries were measured with a Qubit 3.0 fluorometer, size-checked on a Bioanalyzer 2100, and measured again with the KAPA Library Quantification kit. Every immunoSEQ 96-well plate was sequenced on a separate single-read 150-cycle Illumina NextSeq 550 flow cell. Per the source publication's procedure: The immunoSEQ output contained only junctional sequences without quality scores, so filtering could not match that applied to full-length reads. Sequences were annotated with PyIR, a Python wrapper for IgBLAST v1.9, and V/J genes and CDR3 were assigned using IMGT germline references. Reads were filtered out if the reads had weak V/J assignments (E-value above 1e-6), no CDR3, stop codons, out-of-frame junctions, or ambiguous translated residues. V3J clonotypes were defined by identical inferred V gene, J gene, and CDR3 amino acid sequence. Percentage overlap between repertoires was calculated by dividing the number of shared unique clonotypes by the size of the smaller repertoire. Richness of each repertoire was evaluated using RTK rarefaction, the Chao1 estimator, and Recon v2.1 estimates of unobserved clonotypes. OLGA was used to compute generation probabilities for all TCRbeta clonotypes that the gDNA method yielded from a handful of donors. Sourced from immuneACCESS, this table was stored by TCRdb with only in-frame sequences that have V and J called. A share of the clones is absent; for the studies checked, an unresolved V gene accounts for under half, and the remainder has no known explanation. The V and J calls and the clone size are those of that table, but D and trimming were determined from the DNA. This sample is represented by over a million clones; roughly 96% of them were singletons. The top ten clones comprise 1.2% of the sample.

As concerns this clone: Its antigen is unknown. Per-nucleotide qualities are absent, and no much larger clonotype sits a single base away.

From V the trimming removes 4 bases and from J it removes 6 bases, while the gene matches leave 4 bases of the junction unaccounted for. The CDR3 numbers 13 residues from cysteine through phenylalanine. Only the CDR3 region is kept as DNA, spanning 39 bases read in frame from base 1. As encoded in the germline V gene (reference sequence), CDR1 is PRHDT while CDR2 is FYEKMQ. Beyond this particular receptor, the publication reports: Only blood was sampled, and tissue TCR repertoires likely differ from those in blood. Across a handful of donors, around 5% of naive CD4, around 3.5% of naive CD8, about 2.3% of memory CD4, and 0.3% to 0.45% of memory CD8 clonotypes were shared. Higher generation probabilities were observed for clonotypes shared by all four sorted-subset donors than for non-shared clonotypes. Naive subsets generally had larger estimated clonotype richness than memory subsets. Even with the large sequencing depth, rarefaction of the sorted-subset datasets indicated that sequencing was incomplete. Based on pairwise subsampling, the degree of clonotype sharing among donors was expected to be affected by sequencing depth. The small number of donors limited the genetic and exposure-history diversity represented.

Donors were healthy HIV-negative adults with no recently reported acute infections or vaccinations. Every donor was a Caucasian adult living in Nashville, Tennessee, USA. CD4+ T cells were enriched through magnetic negative selection, after which naive cells were positively selected on CD45RA and the remaining negative fraction served as the memory subset. Blood was collected by leukapheresis, and PBMCs were isolated by Ficoll-Histopaque density gradient centrifugation and then cryopreserved in liquid nitrogen vapor phase. Analytical flow cytometry was used to check the purity and quantity of each magnetically sorted T cell population. Each sorted fraction had its genomic DNA isolated and then quantified by UV absorbance on a Nanodrop 2000c.

Sequencing was carried out using naive CD4+ T cells sorted from blood. The cell subset or site label of this sample denotes: CD45RA+ positively selected. The source is a man in his thirties or forties in good health. This sequence uses TRBV13 and TRBJ2-3, and TRBD1 aligns with 7 junction nucleotides. The CDR3 here reads CASSSTGVDTQYF. The bases read TGTGCCAGCAGCTCCACAGGGGTGGATACGCAGTATTTT.